Listed below are T cell receptor beta chains from one sample, sequenced in a study of beta chain features in type 1 diabetes. Assay used: immunoSEQ multiplex PCR; TCRdb lists only in-frame clones, some missing. The table lists about 700,000 clones, roughly 12% of them singletons, with roughly 0.022% in the top ten. Input material: naive CD4+ T cells from blood. The origin of the receptors is a man aged 18-30 years with type 1 diabetes. CDR3s include the opening cysteine and the closing phenylalanine or tryptophan. Fields, in order: D gene, clone size, J gene, V gene, CDR3 protein, CDR3 DNA. D genes are given only for firm matches. Where a row states a size, it is once, few, many or the class of an expanded clone; other rows omit it.

>TRBD1|NA|TRBJ1-2|TRBV7-8
CASRGQGAAGYTF
TGTGCCAGCAGGGGACAGGGGGCGGCTGGCTACACCTTC
>TRBD1|few|TRBJ1-3|TRBV29-1
CSVSDRGISGNTIYF
TGCAGCGTTTCGGACAGGGGTATTTCTGGAAACACCATATATTTT
>NA|few|TRBJ2-7|TRBV5-1
CASSLVSRQDNEQYF
TGCGCCAGCAGCTTGGTCTCCCGACAGGATAACGAGCAGTACTTC
>TRBD1|few|TRBJ1-1|TRBV25-1
CASSGPGQGKFDTEAFF
TGTGCCAGCTCCGGCCCTGGACAGGGGAAGTTTGACACTGAAGCTTTCTTT
>NA|NA|TRBJ1-2|TRBV4-1
CASSPDGDYGYTF
TGCGCCAGCAGCCCAGACGGAGACTATGGCTACACCTTC
>NA|NA|TRBJ2-2|TRBV7-3
CASTPGTRTGELFF
TGTGCCAGCACCCCAGGGACAAGGACCGGGGAGCTGTTTTTT
>NA|few|TRBJ1-2|TRBV30
CARGGVYGYTF
TGTGCCCGGGGAGGAGTTTATGGCTACACCTTC
>TRBD1|few|TRBJ2-2|TRBV7-9
CASSPTWTGEFTGELFF
TGTGCCAGCAGTCCTACCTGGACAGGGGAGTTTACCGGGGAGCTGTTTTTT
>NA|NA|TRBJ1-1|TRBV2
CASSGQANTEAFF
TGTGCCAGCAGCGGACAAGCGAACACTGAAGCTTTCTTT
>NA|few|TRBJ1-6|TRBV18
CASSPRAGDNSPLHF
TGTGCCAGCTCACCACGGGCTGGGGATAATTCACCCCTCCACTTT
>NA|NA|TRBJ1-4|TRBV28
CASSLGGQEKLFF
TGTGCCAGCAGCCTGGGGGGACAAGAAAAACTGTTTTTT
>TRBD1|NA|TRBJ1-2|TRBV7-9
CASRPTGEGGYTF
TGTGCCAGCAGACCTACAGGGGAGGGTGGCTACACCTTC
>NA|few|TRBJ1-5|TRBV30
CAWSTNLNQPQHF
TGTGCCTGGAGTACAAATCTTAATCAGCCCCAGCATTTT
>NA|few|TRBJ1-1|TRBV4-1
CASSLTHSGNTEAFF
TGCGCCAGCAGCCTCACGCATTCTGGGAACACTGAAGCTTTCTTT
>NA|NA|TRBJ1-1|TRBV4-1
CASSQREDLNTEAFF
TGCGCCAGCAGCCAACGGGAAGATCTGAACACTGAAGCTTTCTTT
>NA|NA|TRBJ2-3|TRBV6-5
CASSESLTDTQYF
TGTGCCAGCAGTGAGAGTCTCACGGATACGCAGTATTTT
>TRBD2|NA|TRBJ2-3|TRBV30
CAWSSLAGGYF
TGTGCCTGGAGTAGTCTAGCGGGGGGATATTTT
>NA|few|TRBJ2-3|TRBV7-6
CATGGMDTQYF
TGTGCCACGGGGGGCATGGATACGCAGTATTTT
>NA|few|TRBJ1-6|TRBV5-1
CASSSGQGGEPLHF
TGCGCCAGCAGCTCCGGACAAGGAGGAGAGCCCCTCCACTTT
>TRBD1|few|TRBJ2-2|TRBV15
CATSPGQENTGELFF
TGTGCCACCAGCCCGGGACAGGAGAACACCGGGGAGCTGTTTTTT
>NA|NA|TRBJ2-1|TRBV4-1
CASSQVGGRHNEQFF
TGCGCCAGCAGCCAAGTCGGGGGGCGACACAATGAGCAGTTCTTC
>NA|NA|TRBJ1-6|TRBV2
CASRVRGGDSPLHF
TGTGCCAGCAGGGTCCGAGGGGGAGATTCACCCCTCCACTTT
>NA|NA|TRBJ2-5|TRBV25-1
CASSEWGSMEETQYF
TGTGCCAGCAGTGAATGGGGGAGCATGGAAGAGACCCAGTACTTC
>TRBD1|NA|TRBJ1-4|TRBV13
CASSLLGQGLEKLFF
TGTGCCAGCAGCCTACTCGGACAGGGTTTGGAAAAACTGTTTTTT
>NA|NA|TRBJ1-6|TRBV28
CASSRNGGASYNSPLHF
TGTGCCAGCAGTCGCAACGGGGGCGCCTCCTATAATTCACCCCTCCACTTT
>NA|NA|TRBJ1-1|TRBV15
CATSRDGGSIFF
TGTGCCACCAGCAGAGATGGAGGATCAATTTTCTTT
>NA|NA|TRBJ2-5|TRBV10-2
CASSEKGETQYF
TGCGCCAGCAGTGAAAAGGGGGAGACCCAGTACTTC
>NA|NA|TRBJ1-2|TRBV11-2
CASSSVQGRGGYGYTF
TGTGCCAGCAGCTCGGTTCAGGGAAGAGGCGGGTATGGCTACACCTTC
>NA|NA|TRBJ1-4|TRBV5-4
CASSPGGLGEKLFF
TGTGCCAGCAGCCCCGGCGGGTTGGGTGAAAAACTGTTTTTT
>NA|NA|TRBJ2-5|TRBV9
CASSASPPKTQYF
TGTGCCAGCAGCGCGTCCCCCCCGAAGACCCAGTACTTC
>TRBD1|few|TRBJ2-1|TRBV6-5
CASRQGRDNEQFF
TGTGCCAGCAGACAGGGGCGGGACAATGAGCAGTTCTTC
>TRBD1|NA|TRBJ2-4|TRBV7-8
CASSPPGQSAKNIQYF
TGTGCCAGCAGCCCCCCGGGACAGAGCGCCAAAAACATTCAGTACTTC
>NA|few|TRBJ2-4|TRBV30
CAWSLARNIQYF
TGTGCCTGGAGTCTAGCGAGGAACATTCAGTACTTC
>TRBD1|NA|TRBJ2-7|TRBV15
CATSTGTGGSYEQYF
TGTGCCACCAGCACCGGGACAGGGGGGTCCTACGAGCAGTACTTC
>NA|few|TRBJ1-1|TRBV7-9
CASSADSYTEAFF
TGTGCCAGCAGCGCAGACAGCTACACTGAAGCTTTCTTT
>TRBD1|NA|TRBJ2-2|TRBV11-3
CASSPNRGQNTGELFF
TGTGCCAGCAGCCCAAACAGGGGGCAGAACACCGGGGAGCTGTTTTTT
>NA|few|TRBJ1-6|TRBV25-1
CASRRDSPLHF
TGTGCCAGCAGGCGGGATTCACCCCTCCACTTT
>NA|few|TRBJ1-1|TRBV15
CATSRDRGTEAFF
TGTGCCACCAGCAGAGATCGGGGCACTGAAGCTTTCTTT
>NA|NA|TRBJ2-3|TRBV10-3
CAISESDTQYF
TGTGCCATCAGTGAATCGGATACGCAGTATTTT
>NA|NA|TRBJ2-5|TRBV7-9
CASSLFGPQETQYF
TGTGCCAGCAGCTTATTCGGGCCCCAAGAGACCCAGTACTTC
>NA|NA|TRBJ1-1|TRBV29-1
CSVASLGIGRGTEAFF
TGCAGCGTTGCATCGTTAGGAATAGGTCGGGGCACTGAAGCTTTCTTT
>TRBD2|NA|TRBJ2-5|TRBV9
CASSAGTSGGAAIETQYF
TGTGCCAGCAGCGCCGGGACTAGCGGGGGGGCCGCGATAGAGACCCAGTACTTC
>NA|NA|TRBJ2-1|TRBV25-1
CASSESQRSGEQFF
TGTGCCAGCAGTGAGTCCCAACGAAGCGGTGAGCAGTTCTTC
>NA|NA|TRBJ1-1|TRBV5-1
CASSLAGGDTEAFF
TGCGCCAGCAGCTTGGCCGGGGGTGACACTGAAGCTTTCTTT
>TRBD1|few|TRBJ2-1|TRBV6-4
CASSEVGQDFYEQFF
TGTGCCAGCAGTGAAGTGGGACAGGATTTCTATGAGCAGTTCTTC
>NA|NA|TRBJ2-7|TRBV7-8
CASVNHYEQYF
TGTGCCAGCGTCAACCACTACGAGCAGTACTTC